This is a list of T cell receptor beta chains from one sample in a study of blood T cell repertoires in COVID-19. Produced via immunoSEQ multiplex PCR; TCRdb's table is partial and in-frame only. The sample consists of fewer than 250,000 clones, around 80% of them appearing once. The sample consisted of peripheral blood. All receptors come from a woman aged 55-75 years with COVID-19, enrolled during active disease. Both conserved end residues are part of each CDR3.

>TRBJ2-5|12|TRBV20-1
CSASPGGETQYF
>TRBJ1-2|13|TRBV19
CASSTWTGNGYTF
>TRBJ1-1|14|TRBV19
CASSSQTGGTEAFF
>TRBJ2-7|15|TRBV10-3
CAIRLGLAGSYEQYF
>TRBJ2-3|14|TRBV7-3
CASSADLADRTQYF
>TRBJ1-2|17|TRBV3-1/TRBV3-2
CASSQDSVRTGGNGYTF
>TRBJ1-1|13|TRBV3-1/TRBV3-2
CASSQQGAQGAFF
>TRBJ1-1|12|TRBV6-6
CARNRENTEAFF
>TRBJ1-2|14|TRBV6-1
CASSEGQGHYGYTF
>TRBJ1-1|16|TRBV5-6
CASSSIPDSLRTEAFF
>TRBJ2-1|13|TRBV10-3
CAISSGYYSEQFF
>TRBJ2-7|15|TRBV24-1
CATPNWAGANYEQYF
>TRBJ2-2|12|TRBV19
CASSILQEELFF
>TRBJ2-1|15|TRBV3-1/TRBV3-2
CASRPTSGGAKEQFF
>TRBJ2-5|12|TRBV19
CASRRGQETQYF
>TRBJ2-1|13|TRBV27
CASSRQPRGEQFF
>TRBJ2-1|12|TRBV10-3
CAISRQDNEQFF
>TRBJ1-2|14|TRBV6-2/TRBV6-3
CASSYSTRLYGYTF
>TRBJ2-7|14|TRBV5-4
CASSPWSGPYEQYF
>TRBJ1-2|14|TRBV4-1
CASSQDGQVYGYTF
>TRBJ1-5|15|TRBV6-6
CASRAQGQSNQPQHF
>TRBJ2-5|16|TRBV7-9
CASSLGDRGLQETQYF
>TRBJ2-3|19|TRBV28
CASSLTKSGVWGGTDTQYF
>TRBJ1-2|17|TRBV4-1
CASSQGEWDSLNYGYTF
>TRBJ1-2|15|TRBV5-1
CASSLDTLANYGYTF
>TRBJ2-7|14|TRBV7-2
CASSNAGGSYEQYF
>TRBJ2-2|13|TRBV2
CASSADNTGELFF
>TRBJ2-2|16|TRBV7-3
CASSFGLAGVNGELFF